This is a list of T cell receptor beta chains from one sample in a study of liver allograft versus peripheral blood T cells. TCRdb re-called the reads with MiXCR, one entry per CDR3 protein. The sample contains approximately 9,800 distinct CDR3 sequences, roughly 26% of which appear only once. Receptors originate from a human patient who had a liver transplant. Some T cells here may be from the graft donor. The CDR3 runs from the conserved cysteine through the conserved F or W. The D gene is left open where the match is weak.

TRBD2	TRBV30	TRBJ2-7	CASRASGIEQYF
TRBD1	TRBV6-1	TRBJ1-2	CASNKDRDPSWDGYTF
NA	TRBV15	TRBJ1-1	CATSYGGRLDAAFF
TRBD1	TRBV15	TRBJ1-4	CATSSTGGLGEKLFF
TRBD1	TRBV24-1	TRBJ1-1	CATSDSLGQGTEAFF
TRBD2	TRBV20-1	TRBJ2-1	CSARKGGGTINEQFF
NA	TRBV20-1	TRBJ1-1	CSARDQGNEAFF
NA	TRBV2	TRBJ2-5	CASRVGTLGGETQYF
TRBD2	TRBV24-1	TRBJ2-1	CATSDRLAGAFYEQFF
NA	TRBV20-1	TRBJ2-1	CSALSRAPYNEQFF
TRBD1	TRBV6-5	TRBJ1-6	CVSSRTGRSYNSPLHF
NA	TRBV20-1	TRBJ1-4	CSARDRGVHNEKLFF
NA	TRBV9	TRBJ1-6	CASSGGRDLGSPLHF
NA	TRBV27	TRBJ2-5	CASSSKPPREETQYF